This T cell receptor beta chain was captured in a study of human T cells and chemical hapten exposure. The time point here: healthy volunteer bleed at 2 weeks. Unseparated into fractions, whole blood served as the source from which total RNA was extracted. The CDR3 covers 16 residues. V shed 3 bases and J 1 base; nucleotides not matched to a gene: 8. Germline V gene sequence: CDR1 SEHNR, CDR2 FQNEAQ (reference sequence). The sample holds many counts of this clonotype. TCRdb reprocessed the RACE reads with MiXCR, giving one entry per CDR3 protein. Among about 45,000 distinct CDR3 sequences listed, roughly 4.1% were seen once.

Sequencing used whole blood. This receptor was identified in a human donor in good health. Some clones in this sample may be carry-over from other donors' samples. The V call is TRBV7-9, the J call TRBJ2-5, with TRBD2 matching 7 bases. CDR3 DNA sequence: TGTGCCAGCAGCTTTCCCCATTTAGCGGGCCAAGAGACCCAGTACTTC. Translating it yields CASSFPHLAGQETQYF.